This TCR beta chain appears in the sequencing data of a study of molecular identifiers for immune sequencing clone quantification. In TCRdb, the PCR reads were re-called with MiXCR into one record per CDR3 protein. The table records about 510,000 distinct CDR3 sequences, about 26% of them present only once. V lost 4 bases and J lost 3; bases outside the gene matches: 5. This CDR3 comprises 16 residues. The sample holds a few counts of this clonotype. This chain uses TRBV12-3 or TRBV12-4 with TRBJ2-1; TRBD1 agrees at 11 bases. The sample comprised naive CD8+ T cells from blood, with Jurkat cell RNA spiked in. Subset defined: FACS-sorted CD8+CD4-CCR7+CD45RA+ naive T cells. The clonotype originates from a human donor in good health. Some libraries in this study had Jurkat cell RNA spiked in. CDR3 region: CASSSGQGVFYNEQFF. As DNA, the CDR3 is TGTGCCAGCAGTTCGGGACAGGGGGTATTCTACAATGAGCAGTTCTTC.